The sequence of this T cell receptor (beta chain) was determined in a study of blood T cell repertoires in COVID-19. The table came from immunoSEQ multiplex PCR; TCRdb's copy has only in-frame clones and leaves some out. Altogether 130,000 to 150,000 clones are present, 70% to 85% being singletons, with the ten largest covering over 7.5%. V shed 3 bases and J shed 0 bases, with 10 bases lying between them. CDR1 and CDR2 (germline): KGHSH, LQKENI. This CDR3 has 15 amino acids. The sample comprised peripheral blood. The rearrangement joins TRBV18 to TRBJ2-3; D is perhaps TRBD1 (6 bases). This clonotype was obtained from a woman of 80 years or more in a cohort sampled during active or convalescent COVID-19. The CDR3 here is CASSPGTLSTDTQYF. Written as DNA, the CDR3 is TGTGCCAGCTCACCGGGGACACTGAGCACAGATACGCAGTATTTT.